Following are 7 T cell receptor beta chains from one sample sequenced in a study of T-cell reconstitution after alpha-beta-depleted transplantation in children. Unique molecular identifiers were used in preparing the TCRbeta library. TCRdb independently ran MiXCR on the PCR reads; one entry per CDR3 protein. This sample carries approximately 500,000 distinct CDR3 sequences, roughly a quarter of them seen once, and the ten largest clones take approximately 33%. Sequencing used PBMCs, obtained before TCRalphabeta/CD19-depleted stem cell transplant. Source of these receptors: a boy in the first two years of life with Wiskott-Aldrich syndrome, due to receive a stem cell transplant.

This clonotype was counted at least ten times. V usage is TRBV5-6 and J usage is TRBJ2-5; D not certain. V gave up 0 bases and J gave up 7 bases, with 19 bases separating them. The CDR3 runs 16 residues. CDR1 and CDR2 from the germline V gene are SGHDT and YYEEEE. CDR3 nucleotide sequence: TGTGCCAGCAGCTTGGGTAGTAAACGGGCCTTGGGGACCCAGTACTTC. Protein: CASSLGSKRALGTQYF.

The CDR3 DNA is TGTGCCAGCAGTTTATGGCGGGGCTTCGAGACCCAGTACTTC. Translated, it gives CASSLWRGFETQYF. The J gene is TRBJ2-5, the V gene TRBV28, with a tentative D call TRBD2 (6 bases). This CDR3 region has 14 residues. Trimming stripped 0 bases from V and 5 bases from J, with 10 bases between. Germline assignment: CDR1 MDHEN and CDR2 SYDVKM.

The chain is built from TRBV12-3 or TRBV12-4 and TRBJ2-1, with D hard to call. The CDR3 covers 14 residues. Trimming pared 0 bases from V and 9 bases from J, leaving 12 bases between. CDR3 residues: CASSLAGRILEQFF. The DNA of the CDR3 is TGTGCCAGCAGTTTAGCGGGTAGGATCCTTGAGCAGTTCTTC.

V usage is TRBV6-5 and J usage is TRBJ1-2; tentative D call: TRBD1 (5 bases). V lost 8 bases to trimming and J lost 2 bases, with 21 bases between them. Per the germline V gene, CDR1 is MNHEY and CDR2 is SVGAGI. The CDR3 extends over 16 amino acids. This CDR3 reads CASVRRIWGGNYGYTF. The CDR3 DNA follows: TGTGCCAGCGTTAGGAGGATCTGGGGGGGGAACTATGGCTACACCTTC.

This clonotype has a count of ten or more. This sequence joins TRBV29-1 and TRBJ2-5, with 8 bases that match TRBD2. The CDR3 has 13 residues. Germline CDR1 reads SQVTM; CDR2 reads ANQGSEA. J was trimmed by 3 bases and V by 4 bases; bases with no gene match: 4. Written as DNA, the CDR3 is TGCAGCGTTGCACCAGCGGGAGAAGAGACCCAGTACTTC. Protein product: CSVAPAGEETQYF. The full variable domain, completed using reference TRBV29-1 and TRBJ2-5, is SAVISQKPSRDICQRGTSLTIQCQVDSQVTMMFWYRQQPGQSLTLIATANQGSEATYESGFVIDKFPISRPNLTFSTLTVSNMSPEDSSIYLCSVAPAGEETQYFGPGTRLLVL.

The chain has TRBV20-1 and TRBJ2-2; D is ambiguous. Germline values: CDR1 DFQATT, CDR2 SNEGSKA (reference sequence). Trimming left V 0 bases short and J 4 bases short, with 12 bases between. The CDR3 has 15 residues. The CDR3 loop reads CSARDVSGGTGELFF. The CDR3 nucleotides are TGCAGTGCTAGAGACGTTAGTGGCGGCACCGGGGAGCTGTTTTTT.

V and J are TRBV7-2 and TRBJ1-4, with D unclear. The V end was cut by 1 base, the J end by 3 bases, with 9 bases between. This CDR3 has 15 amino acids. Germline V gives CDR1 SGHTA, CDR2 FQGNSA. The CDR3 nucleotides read TGTGCCAGCAGCTTAGGAAGAAATCCTAATGAAAAACTGTTTTTT. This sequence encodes CASSLGRNPNEKLFF.